Presented here are 15 T cell receptor beta chains from one specimen sequenced in a study of T cells after yellow fever vaccination. In TCRdb, the 5' RACE reads were re-called with MiXCR into one record per CDR3 protein. This table has more than 90,000 distinct CDR3 sequences, roughly 8.4% appearing once. This specimen consisted of CD8+ T cells sorted from PBMCs, obtained 45 days after the yellow fever booster vaccination. These receptors came from a man aged 25 to 40 who received the YFV17D yellow fever vaccine.

There are many counts of this clonotype. This chain connects TRBV7-9 to TRBJ1-5; a weak D match, TRBD1 (6 bases). The germline V and J ends were trimmed by 9 bases and 0 bases, with 18 bases remaining between them. CDR3 length equals 16 residues. Germline CDR1 and CDR2: SEHNR and FQNEAQ (reference sequence). CDR3 DNA: TGTGCCAGATGGACCGGGGGGCCTTATAGCAATCAGCCCCAGCATTTT. Encoded protein: CARWTGGPYSNQPQHF.

For the CDR3, the DNA is TGTGCCAGCAGCGCTGCTAGCGGGACGAGAGATACGCAGTATTTT. Protein sequence: CASSAASGTRDTQYF. The genes are TRBV7-9 and TRBJ2-3; 9 bases match TRBD2. The V gene end was trimmed by 5 bases and the J gene end by 5 bases; junction bases not matched to a gene: 8. The V gene's germline CDR1 is SEHNR and CDR2 FQNEAQ (reference sequence). This CDR3 contains 15 residues.

This clonotype has ten or more counts. The chain joins TRBV10-3 to TRBJ1-5, with TRBD1 as a possible D gene (6 bases). Germline CDR1 is ENHRY and CDR2 is SYGVKD. The V gene lost 10 bases and the J gene lost 15 bases, with 25 bases spanning the gap. This CDR3 is built from 13 residues. The CDR3 loop reads CATSDPRGTRAHF. The CDR3 bases are TGTGCCACTTCGGATCCGAGGGGGACGAGAGCGCATTTT.

The V call is TRBV12-3 or TRBV12-4, the J call TRBJ1-1; D possibly corresponds to TRBD1 (6 bases). Trimming took 3 bases from V and 8 from J, leaving 31 bases between them. The CDR3 spans 19 residues. The CDR3 DNA is TGTGCCAGCAGTTTCCCCAAGTTGGGGGCGCCCGCGAAGGAGCAAGAAGCTTTCTTT. It is translated as CASSFPKLGAPAKEQEAFF.

Ten or more counts support this clonotype. This chain joins TRBV6-5 and TRBJ2-2; no definite D call. Trimming cost V 2 bases and J 5 bases, with 3 bases left between them. This CDR3 region has 12 residues. Germline lookup yields CDR1 MNHEY and CDR2 SVGAGI. CDR3 region: CASSYPTGELFF. In nucleotides, the CDR3 is TGTGCCAGCAGTTACCCTACCGGGGAGCTGTTTTTT.

V is TRBV7-9 and J is TRBJ2-3; D might be TRBD2 (5 bases). Germline V gene lookup returns CDR1 SEHNR and CDR2 FQNEAQ (reference sequence). CDR3 length equals 15 residues. V was pared by 6 bases and J by 3 bases, with 16 bases between. The CDR3 DNA sequence: TGTGCCAGCAGTCCCGGGTCGAGGGTAACAGATACGCAGTATTTT. It specifies CASSPGSRVTDTQYF. The entire variable domain, with the rest obtained from reference TRBV7-9 and TRBJ2-3, is as follows: DTGVSQNPRHKITKRGQNVTFRCDPISEHNRLYWYRQTLGQGPEFLTYFQNEAQLEKSRLLSDRFSAERPKGSFSTLEIQRTEQGDSAMYLCASSPGSRVTDTQYFGPGTRLTVL.

A word on this clonotype: A read error is possible here, since a much larger clone lies one base away. V is TRBV5-8 and J is TRBJ2-1; D remains unclear. Trimming took off 9 bases at V and 6 bases at J, with 10 bases between the two ends. CDR1 and CDR2 (germline): SGHTS, YDEGEE. The CDR3 runs to 11 residues. CDR3 DNA: TGTGCCATCACCCTCAGCAATGAGCAGTTCTTC. Its protein is CAITLSNEQFF.

In its sample, this clonotype is medium-sized (0.01 to 0.1%). V gene TRBV7-8 combines with J gene TRBJ2-6, with unresolved D. The germline V and J ends were trimmed by 7 bases and 1 base, with 8 bases remaining between them. This CDR3 comprises 14 residues. CDR1 and CDR2 (germline): SGHVS, FQNEAQ. CDR3 sequence: CASTLTSGANVLTF. Here the CDR3 DNA reads TGTGCCAGCACCCTCACTTCTGGGGCCAACGTCCTGACTTTC.

This clonotype was detected many times. The chain couples TRBV6-2 or TRBV6-3 to TRBJ2-1, with 15 bases fitting TRBD2. The germline V gene has CDR1 MNHEY and CDR2 SVGEGT. J was trimmed by 0 bases and V by 8 bases; bases with no gene match: 11. The CDR3 is 19 residues long. The DNA of the CDR3 is TGTGCCAGCGGGGCGGGACTAGCGGGAGGCCCAAGCTCCTACAATGAGCAGTTCTTC. It translates to CASGAGLAGGPSSYNEQFF.

This clonotype has a count of ten or more. The rearrangement joins TRBV4-3 to TRBJ2-2; D is perhaps TRBD1 or TRBD2 (5 bases each). This CDR3 has 13 residues. V lost 1 base and J 6 bases, leaving 6 bases between the germline ends. Germline CDR1 LGHNA, CDR2 YSLEER. The CDR3 DNA sequence: TGCGCCAGCAGCCAAGTGGGGGCCGGGGAGCTGTTTTTT. Translated, it gives CASSQVGAGELFF.

The V call is TRBV5-6, the J call TRBJ2-5, with D maybe TRBD1 (6 bases). Germline values: CDR1 SGHDT, CDR2 YYEEEE. V was pared by 8 bases and J by 1 base, with 12 bases between. CDR3 length: 13 amino acids. The CDR3 DNA sequence: TGTGCCAGGGGCCAGGACAGCCAAGAGACCCAGTACTTC. Amino acid sequence: CARGQDSQETQYF.

Concerning this clonotype: This could be a read error, since a much larger clone is one nucleotide away. This chain joins TRBV3-1 and TRBJ2-2; TRBD2 agrees at 12 bases. The CDR3 length is 18 residues. Germline V gives CDR1 LGHDT, CDR2 YNNKEL (reference sequence). The CDR3 protein is CASTQTGTSGLNTGELFF. The CDR3 nucleotides are TGTGCCAGCACCCAAACCGGGACTAGCGGGTTGAACACCGGGGAGCTGTTTTTT. Combining the CDR3 with reference TRBV3-1 and TRBJ2-2 gives the whole variable domain DTAVSQTPKYLVTQMGNDKSIKCEQNLGHDTMYWYKQDSKKFLKIMFSYNNKELIINETVPNRFSPKSPDKAHLNLHINSLELGDSAVYFCASTQTGTSGLNTGELFFGEGSRLTVL.

This chain joins TRBV13 and TRBJ1-2, with no clear D. V lost 6 bases, J lost 0 bases, and 14 bases lay in between. This CDR3 region has 15 residues. The germline gives CDR1 PRHDT, CDR2 FYEKMQ (reference sequence). The DNA for the CDR3 is TGTGCCAGCAGGCGGACCGAAGCCTCTAACTATGGCTACACCTTC. This encodes CASRRTEASNYGYTF.

This clonotype occurred many times. This chain joins TRBV27 and TRBJ2-5; D is undetermined. The CDR3 spans 15 residues. Trimming pared 4 bases from V and 0 bases from J, leaving 12 bases between. Germline V gene sequence: CDR1 MNHEY, CDR2 SMNVEV (reference sequence). As DNA, the CDR3 is TGTGCCAGCAGTTCCGGACCCGCGTACCAAGAGACCCAGTACTTC. Protein product: CASSSGPAYQETQYF.

Ten or more counts support this clonotype. The chain has TRBV7-9 and TRBJ2-7; TRBD2 is a possible D gene (5 bases). Germline CDR1 and CDR2: SEHNR and FQNEAQ (reference sequence). This CDR3 has 13 amino acids. Trimming stripped 4 bases from V and 3 bases from J, with 10 bases between. In DNA, the CDR3 is TGTGCCAGCAGCTCCGGACTTAACTACGAGCAGTACTTC. Protein: CASSSGLNYEQYF.